Shown below are 5 T cell receptor beta chains from a single sample sequenced in a study of shared clonotypes between healthy human individuals. Sequenced by immunoSEQ multiplex PCR; TCRdb stores in-frame clones only, minus some. The sample holds 500,000 to 700,000 clones; roughly 95% are singletons and the top ten take 0.095% to 0.14%. Naive CD8 populations comprised CD45RO-negative cells positively selected for CCR7, excluding terminally differentiated effector memory CD45RA+ cells. Sequenced: naive CD8+ T cells sorted from blood. The receptor set was obtained from a woman aged 25 to 39 in good health.

The V call is TRBV12-5, the J call TRBJ1-2, with D possibly TRBD1 on 6 matching bases. V gave up 6 bases and J gave up 7 bases, with 12 bases separating them. There are 12 residues in the CDR3. Germline assignment: CDR1 LGHNT and CDR2 FRNRAP. The CDR3 spells CASGTGLLGYTF. CDR3 DNA sequence: TGTGCTAGTGGAACAGGGCTGCTTGGCTACACCTTC.

This clone has just one count. This sequence joins TRBV30 and TRBJ1-1; 8 positions match TRBD1. The CDR3 is 15 residues long. CDR1 and CDR2 (germline): GTSNPN, SVGIG (reference sequence). With 4 bases clipped from V and 0 bases from J, the junction kept 7 bases outside the gene matches. CDR3 in amino acids: CAWIRDRTMNTEAFF. The CDR3 bases are TGTGCCTGGATTCGGGACAGGACCATGAACACTGAAGCTTTCTTT.

The chain employs TRBV5-4 and TRBJ2-1; maybe TRBD2 (5 bases). The germline gives CDR1 SGHNT, CDR2 YYREEE (reference sequence). The CDR3 has 14 amino acids. Trimming cost V 2 bases and J 7 bases, with 13 bases left between them. The CDR3, as DNA: TGTGCCAGCAGCTTCGTGAGGGAGAAAAATGAGCAGTTCTTC. Translated, it gives CASSFVREKNEQFF.

This clone was seen once. The V gene is TRBV27, the J gene TRBJ2-7, with 8 nucleotides matching TRBD2. The CDR3 extends over 15 amino acids. CDR1 and CDR2 (germline): MNHEY, SMNVEV (reference sequence). J lost 2 bases, V lost 5 bases, and 8 bases had no gene match. The CDR3: CASSILAGFTYEQYF. Written as DNA, the CDR3 is TGTGCCAGCAGTATCTTAGCGGGATTCACCTACGAGCAGTACTTC.

The V and J genes are TRBV27 and TRBJ2-1; D gene unclear. Germline V gene sequence: CDR1 MNHEY, CDR2 SMNVEV (reference sequence). The V and J ends lost 3 bases and 6 bases respectively, with 15 bases between them. The CDR3 length is 15 residues. The CDR3 DNA follows: TGTGCCAGCAGTTTCAGCCCGCGTATGAGCAATGAGCAGTTCTTC. This encodes CASSFSPRMSNEQFF.